This passage covers 5 T cell receptor beta chains from one sample sequenced in a study of vaccination effects on CD4 cells after COVID-19. Produced via immunoSEQ multiplex PCR; TCRdb's table is partial and in-frame only. The repertoire holds fewer than 75,000 clones, with about 81% as singletons. Once cultured for under 11 days, the cells underwent separation to obtain CD4+ T cells. Participants received two doses of either the BNT162b2 or mRNA-1273 vaccine. No antigen has been identified for these receptors. This sample comprised CD4+ T cells from PBMCs cultured without peptide, obtained after COVID-19 vaccination. The origin of the receptors is a human donor who received a COVID-19 vaccine.

V is TRBV15 and J is TRBJ2-7; D remains ambiguous. Germline CDR1 reads LNHNV; CDR2 reads YYDKDF (reference sequence). CDR3 length equals 14 residues. The V end lost 4 bases, the J end lost 3 bases, and 13 bases lay between the germline ends. CDR3 DNA sequence: TGTGCCACCAGCACTCGGACGGAGAACTACGAGCAGTACTTC. Protein: CATSTRTENYEQYF. The full variable domain, with the rest looked up from reference TRBV15 and TRBJ2-7, is DAMVIQNPRYQVTQFGKPVTLSCSQTLNHNVMYWYQQKSSQAPKLLFHYYDKDFNNEADTPDNFQSRRPNTSFCFLDIRSPGLGDTAMYLCATSTRTENYEQYFGPGTRLTVT.

The gene calls are TRBV11-2 and TRBJ1-2; TRBD1 matches 7 bases. Germline loops: CDR1 SGHAT, CDR2 FQNNGV. The ends lost 1 base at V and 4 bases at J; junction bases unmatched: 0. The CDR3 contains 13 residues. The CDR3 loop is CASSLAGGYGYTF. The CDR3 DNA reads TGTGCCAGCAGCTTAGCAGGGGGCTATGGCTACACCTTC.

V usage is TRBV6-1 and J usage is TRBJ1-3, with TRBD1 as a possible D gene (5 bases). This CDR3 has 14 residues. The V end lost 2 bases, the J end lost 3 bases, and 8 bases lay between the germline ends. Germline V lookup: CDR1 MNHNS, CDR2 SASEGT. The CDR3 loop is CASSELTDGNTIYF. The CDR3 DNA sequence: TGTGCCAGCAGTGAATTGACAGATGGAAACACCATATATTTT.

The sample holds a few counts of this clone. CDR3 loop: CASSPIREQPQHF. Written as DNA, the CDR3 is TGTGCCAGCTCACCAATTAGGGAACAGCCCCAGCATTTT. The chain is built from TRBV18 and TRBJ1-5, with D unresolved. CDR3 length equals 13 residues. The V and J ends lost 2 bases and 7 bases respectively, with 9 bases between them. Looked up from germline, CDR1 is KGHSH and CDR2 is LQKENI.

The chain couples TRBV9 to TRBJ2-6; no reliable D call. The ends were cut back, 4 bases at V and 1 base at J, with 9 bases in the middle. Germline lookup yields CDR1 SGDLS and CDR2 YYNGEE. The CDR3 consists of 15 residues. In DNA, the CDR3 is TGTGCCAGCAGCCGTACACCGTCTGGGGCCAACGTCCTGACTTTC. It is translated as CASSRTPSGANVLTF.